The 6 T cell receptor beta chains listed next were all sequenced from one sample in a study of somatic mutations in cytotoxic T cells in rheumatoid arthritis. Libraries were prepared by immunoSEQ multiplex PCR; TCRdb keeps only in-frame clonotypes and omits some of them. This table holds under 11,000 clones, over 75% found once. Sequenced material: CD8+ T cells sorted from blood. These TCRs come from a man between 50 and 59 years old in good health.

J is TRBJ2-7 and V is TRBV2; 10 bases align to TRBD1. Germline V gene lookup returns CDR1 SNHLY and CDR2 FYNNEI. The CDR3 has 16 residues. J gave up 4 bases and V 2 bases, and 8 bases lay outside the gene matches. The CDR3 sequence is CASSEFWGQGIYEQYF. In nucleotides, the CDR3 is TGTGCCAGCAGTGAATTTTGGGGACAGGGGATTTACGAGCAGTACTTC.

CDR3 residues: CSAPRQGEQYF. CDR3 DNA sequence: TGCAGTGCTCCCCGACAAGGCGAGCAGTACTTC. The chain is built from TRBV20-1 and TRBJ2-7; no firm D call. The CDR3 length is 11 residues. V was pared by 5 bases and J by 6 bases, with 11 bases between. CDR1 DFQATT and CDR2 SNEGSKA come from the germline V gene (reference sequence).

The chain links TRBV7-2 to TRBJ2-7; the D gene is possibly TRBD2 (6 bases). The CDR3 has 14 amino acids. In germline, CDR1 is SGHTA, CDR2 FQGNSA. The V end lost 4 bases, the J end lost 1 base, and 11 bases lay between the germline ends. CDR3 protein: CASSWGVGSYEQYF. The CDR3 nucleotides read TGTGCCAGCAGCTGGGGGGTCGGATCCTACGAGCAGTACTTC.

This clone appeared once. This chain uses TRBV10-3 with TRBJ2-7; TRBD2 matches at 13 bases. Trimming at V came to 3 bases and at J to 3 bases, leaving 2 bases not matched to a gene. The CDR3 is 15 amino acids. Germline assignment: CDR1 ENHRY and CDR2 SYGVKD. CDR3 sequence: CAISEGTSGNYEQYF. CDR3 coding DNA: TGTGCCATCAGTGAAGGGACTAGCGGGAACTACGAGCAGTACTTC.

In its sample, this clone was seen once. V is TRBV19 and J is TRBJ1-6; 9 nucleotides match TRBD1. The V and J ends lost 5 bases and 6 bases, in that order; junction bases with no gene match: 2. Germline V lookup: CDR1 LNHDA, CDR2 SQIVND (reference sequence). There are 14 residues in the CDR3. CDR3 sequence: CASSLDRGNSPLHF. The DNA for the CDR3 is TGTGCCAGTAGTCTGGACAGGGGTAATTCACCCCTCCACTTT.

The CDR3 coding sequence is TGTGCCAGCAGTGAGCTGACAGGAACTAATGAAAAACTGTTTTTT. Amino acid sequence: CASSELTGTNEKLFF. The rearrangement links TRBV6-1 to TRBJ1-4; weak D call: TRBD1 (6 bases). The CDR3 contains 15 residues. Trimming pared 3 bases from V and 1 base from J, leaving 9 bases between. Germline CDR1 reads MNHNS; CDR2 reads SASEGT.